This T cell receptor (beta chain) comes out of a study of CXCR3-negative and CXCR3-positive naive CD8 T cells (dated by TCRdb to about 2019). Concerning the study at large: In total, 130 million to 150 million TRB reads were obtained, which works out to roughly 1.5 +/- 0.3 million reads per library. Data from ten to twelve donors, pooled across two independent experiments, went into the diversity and physicochemical repertoire analyses. TRBV-TRBJ cluster analysis included naive subsets from about 5 donors and memory cells from 3 donors.

Each CD8+ T cell subset was flow-sorted in triplicate, with about 320,000 cells per subset placed directly into RLT lysis buffer. Peripheral blood mononuclear cells were isolated from buffy coats using standard density gradient centrifugation. An RNeasy Mini Kit was used to extract total RNA from the sorted cells. TCRdb lists the instrument as NextSeq 550. The Human TCR Profiling Kit (MiLaboratory) was used to make UMI-labeled 5' RACE TRB cDNA libraries. The full amount of extracted RNA was used for cDNA synthesis, and the full amount of resulting cDNA was used for PCR amplification. Libraries were prepared in parallel with an identical number of PCR cycles. Per the authors' processing: With a minimum of two reads required per UMI, MIGEC and MiXCR pulled out about 50,000 +/- 9,200 unique UMI-labeled TRB cDNA molecules from each library. An average of roughly 40,000 +/- 10,000 functional in-frame TRB CDR3 nucleotide clonotypes without stop codons was found per library. After downsampling to 5000 UMI-labeled TRB molecules per sample, diversity metrics, including normalized Shannon-Wiener and Chao1, were computed in VDJtools. Clonotype-size-weighted physicochemical properties of the central five CDR3 residues (interaction energy, strength, volume and Kidera factor 4) were computed in VDJtools. Once TCRdb had reprocessed the reads, it stored one entry per CDR3 protein sequence and supplied no DNA. These V and J calls rely on TCRdb rather than the paper's analysis. The sample's table covers about 56,000 distinct CDR3 sequences. Around a fifth of the sample rests with the top ten.

For CDR1 and CDR2, the germline V gene lists SQVTM and ANQGSEA. The CDR3 measures 14 amino acids from cysteine to phenylalanine. No DNA sequence was recorded. Overall study outcomes, separate from this receptor: Both naive subsets had comparably high repertoire diversity, while memory CD8+ T cells had much lower repertoire diversity. Because surface CD5, which has been linked to self-reactivity in mice, was comparable between naive subsets, TCR interaction strength was also inferred from TRB CDR3 physicochemical properties. TRBV-TRBJ usage was similar between naive CXCR3-negative and CXCR3-positive cells from the same donor, while memory cells showed distinct patterns. CXCR3 expression partially decreased after cryopreservation, so most assays used freshly isolated PBMCs.

As for this clonotype: Its antigen target is currently unknown.

Rearrangement joined TRBV29-1 to TRBJ2-1; TCRdb indicates TRBD2, and absent DNA this call remains unverified. This receptor was identified in a human donor in good health. Some clones in this sample may be carry-over from other donors' samples. The specimen was memory CD8+ T cells from blood. The cell subset or site label here, explained by the study, means: conventional CD8+ memory T cells (TMEM), sorted as controls. CDR3 loop: CSAPLAGPYNEQFF.